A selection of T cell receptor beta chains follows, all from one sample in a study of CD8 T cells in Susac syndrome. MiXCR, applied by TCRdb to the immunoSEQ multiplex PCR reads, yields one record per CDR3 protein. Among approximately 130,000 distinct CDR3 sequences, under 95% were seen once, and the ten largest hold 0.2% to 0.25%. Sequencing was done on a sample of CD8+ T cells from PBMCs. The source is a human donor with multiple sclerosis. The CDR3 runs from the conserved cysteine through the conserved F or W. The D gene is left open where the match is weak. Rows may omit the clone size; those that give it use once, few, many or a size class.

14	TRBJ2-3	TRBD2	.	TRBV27	CASIGGVRADTQYF	TGTGCCAGCATTGGGGGGGTGCGAGCAGATACGCAGTATTTT
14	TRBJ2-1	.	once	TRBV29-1	CSVEPDLRPNEQFF	TGCAGCGTTGAACCTGACCTCCGCCCCAATGAGCAGTTCTTC
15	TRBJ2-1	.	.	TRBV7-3	CASSSAGHPGDEQFF	TGTGCCAGCAGCTCCGCAGGACACCCTGGGGATGAGCAGTTCTTC
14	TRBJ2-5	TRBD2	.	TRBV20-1	CSASFPGRAETQYF	TGCAGTGCTTCTTTCCCCGGGAGGGCGGAGACCCAGTACTTC
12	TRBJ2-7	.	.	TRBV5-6	CASSSDGSEQYF	TGTGCCAGCAGCTCGGACGGTTCCGAGCAGTACTTC
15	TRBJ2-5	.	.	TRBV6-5	CASSHTLQGQETQYF	TGTGCCAGCAGTCACACCTTACAGGGCCAAGAGACCCAGTACTTC
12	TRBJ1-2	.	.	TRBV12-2	CASRWCGDGYTF	TGTGCAAGTCGCTGGTGCGGGGACGGCTACACCTTC
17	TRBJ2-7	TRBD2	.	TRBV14	CASSQDIGGRAVGEQYF	TGTGCCAGCAGCCAAGATATCGGCGGGAGGGCCGTTGGCGAGCAGTACTTC
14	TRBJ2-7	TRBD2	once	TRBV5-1	CASSSLAGDLEQYF	TGCGCCAGCAGCTCCCTAGCGGGAGACCTCGAGCAGTACTTC
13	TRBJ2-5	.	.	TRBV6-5	CASSRDSPETQYF	TGTGCCAGCAGCCGCGACTCCCCGGAGACCCAGTACTTC
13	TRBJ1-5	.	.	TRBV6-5	CASSYGGYQPQHF	TGTGCCAGCAGTTACGGGGGATACCAGCCCCAGCATTTT